This T cell receptor (beta chain) was sequenced for a study of PD-1 blockade in classical Hodgkin lymphoma. Overall study findings and caveats: Healthy donors were reported to have higher baseline TCR diversity than newly diagnosed patients. Exclusion was the outcome for patients who began nivolumab under 1 year after ASCT. Complete responders' diversity at baseline resembled that of newly diagnosed patients.

The patients all showed relapse after autologous stem cell transplantation, while their brentuximab vedotin exposure varied. To note about this clone: Its antigen is not identified.

CDR3 length equals 14 residues. Germline V gene sequence: CDR1 SGHRS, CDR2 YFSETQ. With 0 bases removed from V and 5 bases from J, the gap between germline ends came to 11 bases. TCRdb's copy holds only in-frame clones and misses some; the assay was immunoSEQ multiplex PCR. The sample has approximately 43,000 clones; about 86% are singletons. This TCR was recovered from a human donor with classical Hodgkin lymphoma. The material was peripheral blood mononuclear cells (PBMCs), obtained before the second cycle of nivolumab. The rearrangement joins TRBV5-1 to TRBJ2-5; D is unclear. The CDR3 nucleotides are TGCGCCAGCAGCTTGGTCGAAGCCCGGGAGACCCAGTACTTC. Translation gives CASSLVEARETQYF.